This TCR beta chain was captured by sequencing in a study of beta chain features in type 1 diabetes (dated by TCRdb to between 2018 and 2020). About the investigation overall: Mean age, gender distribution, total cell number and subset yield were not different between patients and healthy donors. A total of 100 million to 110 million sorted cells were examined across all samples, and a strong correlation was observed between cell number per subset and RNA yield. In the study, recently diagnosed type 1 diabetes patients and matched healthy donors were compared on the TCRB repertoires of their sorted circulating CD4+ T cell subsets. Regulatory and stem cell-like memory subsets were isolated from only 8 patients and roughly eight healthy donors, whereas naive and central memory subsets came from all 30 or so donors.

Results the study describes overall, beyond this receptor: Type 1 diabetes patients showed a moderate but significant shortening of TCRB CDR3 length in all four CD4+ subsets. At VDJ recombination sites, patients with type 1 diabetes made fewer insertions and deleted more nucleotides, a pattern implying thymic rearrangement abnormalities. Because cDNA was sequenced instead of genomic DNA, activated cells with high expression could be over-represented, although the groups did not differ in activation or CD3 levels. PCR might favor shorter templates, but patient and control samples were amplified and corrected together, so any skew would affect both groups equally. Because small numbers of individuals were included in the HLA sub-analyses, any influence of HLA type on TCRB rearrangement was left unresolved. Naive, central memory and regulatory TCRB repertoires appeared more similar among patients than among healthy donors.

The High Capacity cDNA Reverse Transcription Kit was used to reverse transcribe all of the isolated RNA, meaning that expressed TCRB transcripts were what got sequenced. Deep immunoSEQ sequencing was applied to naive, central memory and regulatory T cell samples, giving an average of roughly 3.6 million total reads per sample. After sorted cells were lysed in RLT buffer, RNA was extracted with DNase-treated RNeasy Micro or Mini kits, with the choice depending on cell number. To prevent cross-contamination, every cell subset was processed on its own, while patient and healthy donor samples were processed together. The immunoSEQ multiplex PCR was used to amplify TCRB sequences from cDNA, yielding 87-bp fragments that span the CDR3 region. Sequencing of the amplicons was done on the Illumina HiSeq platform. The paper's data handling went like this. Synthetic template baselines were used to correct PCR bias computationally, reads within Hamming distance 2 were collapsed together, and singletons that could not be merged were discarded. Reads were aligned against IMGT to assign V, D and J genes, CDR3 length and insertions or deletions at six rearrangement sites. Clonotype counts were normalized to sorted cell number within each subset before computing true diversity and Gini coefficients with the tcR R package. Repertoire sharing was quantified using the overlap coefficient calculated on TCRB nucleotide sequences. Imported from immuneACCESS, the table was reduced by TCRdb to in-frame sequences with V and J called. These copies leave out some clones; in studies compared against another copy, an unresolved V gene accounts for under half, and the cause of the remainder is not known. Clone size and the V and J calls come from that table; the DNA yielded D and trimming. A total of 130,000 or so clones appear in this sample, approximately 10% of them only once. Roughly 0.75% of the sample is in the top ten clones.

Comments on this clone: The specificity of this receptor is unknown. No much larger clonotype is one base removed from it; base qualities were not supplied.

Each donor gave one peripheral blood draw, averaging about 100 mL, which was collected into heparinised tubes. Using a panel that included CD45RO, CCR7, CD25, CD127, CD95 and CD27, naive, central memory, regulatory and stem cell-like memory CD4+ T cells were sorted on a BD FACSAria II. A purity above 95% was achieved for all sorted populations. PBMCs were isolated immediately by Lymphoprep density gradient centrifugation and stained directly without culture. To minimize batch effects, samples were stained and sorted in pairs, one healthy donor with one patient per experiment. V is reduced by 6 bases and J by 2 bases, leaving a spacing of 25 bases between them. Inclusive of the bounding cysteine and phenylalanine, the CDR3 is 19 residues long. The read is trimmed to its CDR3 DNA, 57 bases read in frame from base 1. The germline V gene gives CDR1 as SNHLY and CDR2 as FYNNEI.

The sequence was obtained from a man aged 25-45 years with type 1 diabetes. The sequenced sample consisted of central memory CD4+ T cells from blood. The rearranged chain carries TRBV2 and TRBJ2-2; a tentative D call is TRBD1 (7 bases match). CDR3 region: CASRPGTAYGGFNTGELFF. The DNA sequence is TGTGCCAGCAGACCTGGGACAGCCTACGGGGGTTTTAACACCGGGGAGCTGTTTTTT.